A single count supports the clone carrying this T cell receptor beta chain. The source of the sample is a study of blood T cell repertoires in COVID-19. The overall study: Whether acute or convalescent, the COVID-19 samples came from the United States, Italy and Spain. The cDNA or gDNA used as material had been derived from T cells, B-cell-depleted T cells, or PBMCs.

In the authors' workflow: Amplified reference gene primers provided the basis for estimating nucleated cell counts. The data were produced by immunoSEQ multiplex PCR, yet TCRdb's version contains in-frame clones alone and is incomplete. V and J calls and clone size are given by that table; D and trimming were obtained from the DNA. Among about 240,000 clones, approximately 90% were seen once, and the ten largest hold about 7%. There are 16 residues in the CDR3. V was shortened by 0 bases and J by 7 bases, with 17 bases between the two germline ends. Germline V lookup: CDR1 SGDLS, CDR2 YYNGEE. This clonotype was obtained from a man aged 55 to 70 who had recovered from COVID-19. Sequences were obtained from peripheral blood. This chain joins TRBV9 and TRBJ1-5; a possible D gene is TRBD1 (5 bases). CDR3 DNA sequence: TGTGCCAGCAGCGTAGGGGTGGGGGGATCAGGCCAGCCCCAGCATTTT. Translating gives CASSVGVGGSGQPQHF.